Following are 20 T cell receptor beta chains from one sample sequenced in a study of T cells in Graves' hyperthyroidism and ophthalmopathy. From RNA transcripts, TCR beta CDR3 regions were amplified. TCR CDR3 regions were first amplified by RT-PCR with HTBI primers. TCRdb used MiXCR to reprocess the multiplex PCR reads, holding one entry per CDR3 protein. Of 250,000 to 350,000 distinct CDR3 sequences listed, approximately 17% were seen once; the top ten hold 55% to 60%. Sequenced: blood. These receptors came from a woman aged 55 to 70 with Graves' ophthalmopathy.

This clonotype was seen a handful of times. This sequence joins TRBV6-2 or TRBV6-3 and TRBJ1-4; D is uncertain. The length of the CDR3 is 13 residues. V lost 5 bases and J 8 bases, leaving 12 bases between the germline ends. CDR1 is MNHEY, CDR2 SVGEGT, per germline. CDR3 sequence (DNA): TGTGCCAGCAGTGCGGGGAATAGCGAAAAACTGTTTTTT. Amino acids: CASSAGNSEKLFF.

This sequence joins TRBV12-3 or TRBV12-4 and TRBJ2-3, with TRBD2 matching over 9 bases. J gave up 2 bases and V 6 bases, and 6 bases lay outside the gene matches. The CDR3 consists of 15 residues. The CDR3 spells CASSPPSGTTDTQYF. Written as DNA, the CDR3 is TGTGCCAGCAGCCCCCCTAGCGGGACCACAGATACGCAGTATTTT.

This chain joins TRBV19 and TRBJ1-1; unclear D gene. This CDR3 has 12 amino acids. V dropped 7 bases and J dropped 1 base, with 7 bases sitting between them. Germline lookup yields CDR1 LNHDA and CDR2 SQIVND (reference sequence). Written as DNA, the CDR3 is TGTGCCAGTAACAGACCGAACACTGAAGCTTTCTTT. It codes for CASNRPNTEAFF.

This clonotype was detected many times. CDR3 nucleotide sequence: TGTGCCAGCAAGACCGGGGGCGTTCAGCCCCAGCATTTT. Its protein product is CASKTGGVQPQHF. The chain recombines TRBV28 with TRBJ1-5; maybe TRBD1 (6 bases). This CDR3 has 13 residues. Germline assignment: CDR1 MDHEN and CDR2 SYDVKM. Trimming pared 7 bases from V and 6 bases from J, leaving 13 bases between.

This clonotype was counted many times. The chain combines TRBV15 with TRBJ1-5, with 7 bases that match TRBD1. V shed 6 bases, J shed 4 bases, and the junction held 3 bases outside the gene matches. Germline values: CDR1 LNHNV, CDR2 YYDKDF (reference sequence). The CDR3 has 13 residues. This chain's CDR3 is CATRRDRNQPQHF. CDR3 bases: TGTGCCACCAGGCGGGACAGAAATCAGCCCCAGCATTTT.

This clonotype was detected ten times or more. V is TRBV12-3 or TRBV12-4 and J is TRBJ2-5; D is possibly TRBD1 or TRBD2 (6 bases each). The CDR3 covers 14 residues. Trimming shortened V by 7 bases and J by 4 bases, and 16 bases separated the two germline ends. The CDR3 protein is CASTLGGTGETQYF. The DNA for the CDR3 is TGTGCCAGCACTCTAGGGGGGACGGGAGAGACCCAGTACTTC.

The chain combines TRBV25-1 with TRBJ2-7; tentatively, D is TRBD1 (6 bases). CDR1 and CDR2 (germline): MGHDK, SYGVNS. The V end lost 3 bases, the J end lost 0 bases, and 12 bases lay between the germline ends. The CDR3 runs 15 residues. The CDR3 sequence is CASSDQRTASYEQYF. CDR3 DNA sequence: TGTGCCAGCAGTGACCAAAGGACAGCCTCCTACGAGCAGTACTTC.

This clonotype has a count of ten or more. The chain carries TRBV5-8 and TRBJ1-5; D gene uncertain. Deletions cut 4 bases from V and 4 bases from J, with 12 bases between. CDR1 SGHTS and CDR2 YDEGEE come from the germline V gene. The CDR3 totals 14 residues. This chain's CDR3 is CASSKDGTNQPQHF. The CDR3 coding sequence is TGTGCCAGCAGCAAGGACGGAACAAATCAGCCCCAGCATTTT.

This clonotype was seen many times. The chain recombines TRBV5-1 with TRBJ1-1; D might be TRBD1 (6 bases). V lost 6 bases and J lost 1, with 16 bases in between. The germline V gene encodes CDR1 SGHRS and CDR2 YFSETQ. This CDR3 comprises 15 residues. In DNA, the CDR3 is TGCGCCAGCACTGAATCGGGGGCTGAGAACACTGAAGCTTTCTTT. Protein sequence: CASTESGAENTEAFF. Filled out from reference TRBV5-1 and TRBJ1-1, the complete variable domain reads KAGVTQTPRYLIKTRGQQVTLSCSPISGHRSVSWYQQTPGQGLQFLFEYFSETQRNKGNFPGRFSGRQFSNSRSEMNVSTLELGDSALYLCASTESGAENTEAFFGQGTRLTVV.

This clonotype was counted ten times or more. The genes are TRBV7-2 and TRBJ2-3, with 12 bases matching TRBD2. The CDR3 consists of 16 residues. V was clipped by 5 bases and J by 1 base; unmatched bases: 4. Germline values: CDR1 SGHTA, CDR2 FQGNSA. As DNA, the CDR3 is TGTGCCAGCAGCCGCCGACTAGCGGGAGGCACAGATACGCAGTATTTT. This gives the protein CASSRRLAGGTDTQYF.

This sequence joins TRBV7-2 and TRBJ2-1; TRBD2 matches 8 bases. This CDR3 region has 13 residues. Per the germline V gene, CDR1 is SGHTA and CDR2 is FQGNSA. Germline trimming cut 5 bases from V and 9 bases from J; bases unmatched to any gene: 6. The CDR3 DNA reads TGTGCCAGCAGCCGGGGGGGGGCTGTTGAGCAGTTCTTC. This sequence encodes CASSRGGAVEQFF. Variable domain in full (rest from reference TRBV7-2 and TRBJ2-1): GAGVSQSPSNKVTEKGKDVELRCDPISGHTALYWYRQSLGQGLEFLIYFQGNSAPDKSGLPSDRFSAERTGGSVSTLTIQRTQQEDSAVYLCASSRGGAVEQFFGPGTRLTVL.

The chain has TRBV4-2 and TRBJ2-1, with D perhaps matching TRBD1 (5 bases). The germline V gene encodes CDR1 LGHNA and CDR2 YNFKEQ. V lost 0 bases and J lost 3, with 9 bases in between. There are 15 residues in the CDR3. The CDR3, as DNA: TGTGCCAGCAGCCAAGAACAGGCGGACTACAATGAGCAGTTCTTC. It encodes CASSQEQADYNEQFF.

This clonotype appeared many times. The chain recombines TRBV11-2 with TRBJ2-5; no definite D call. From germline, CDR1 is SGHAT and CDR2 FQNNGV. V was cut by 0 bases and J by 2 bases, with 4 bases left in between. The length of the CDR3 is 13 residues. The CDR3 sequence is CASSLEVQETQYF. The CDR3, as DNA: TGTGCCAGCAGCTTAGAGGTTCAAGAGACCCAGTACTTC. Based on the CDR3 plus reference TRBV11-2 and TRBJ2-5, the full variable domain is EAGVAQSPRYKIIEKRQSVAFWCNPISGHATLYWYQQILGQGPKLLIQFQNNGVVDDSQLPKDRFSAERLKGVDSTLKIQPAKLEDSAVYLCASSLEVQETQYFGPGTRLLVL.

This chain joins TRBV19 and TRBJ2-3; TRBD2 aligns across 10 bases. Germline lookup yields CDR1 LNHDA and CDR2 SQIVND (reference sequence). Germline trimming cut 3 bases from V and 0 bases from J; bases unmatched to any gene: 6. This CDR3 spans 17 amino acids. The chain's CDR3 is CASSIFLAGASTDTQYF. CDR3 nucleotides: TGTGCCAGTAGTATTTTCCTAGCGGGAGCTAGCACAGATACGCAGTATTTT.

Ten or more counts support this clonotype. This chain joins TRBV12-3 or TRBV12-4 and TRBJ1-1; D remains unclear. The CDR3 loop spans 13 amino acids. The V end lost 3 bases, the J end lost 0 bases, and 5 bases lay between the germline ends. The CDR3 sequence: CASSFFMNTEAFF. In DNA form, the CDR3 reads TGTGCCAGCAGTTTTTTCATGAACACTGAAGCTTTCTTT.

This clonotype has ten or more counts. DNA of the CDR3: TGTGCCAGTAAGACCGGGACCGGGGATGAAAAACTGTTTTTT. Its translation: CASKTGTGDEKLFF. The gene calls are TRBV2 and TRBJ1-4; D perhaps matches TRBD1 (5 bases). The CDR3 sequence is 14 residues long. V shed 9 bases and J shed 6 bases, with 17 bases lying between them. The germline gives CDR1 SNHLY, CDR2 FYNNEI.

In this sample, this clonotype turned up many times. This CDR3 is CASSLVAILDTEAFF. DNA of the CDR3: TGTGCCAGCAGCTTAGTGGCGATTCTGGACACTGAAGCTTTCTTT. This sequence joins TRBV7-2 and TRBJ1-1; D not resolved. V gave up 1 base and J gave up 3 bases, with 12 bases separating them. The CDR3 contains 15 residues. Per the germline V gene, CDR1 is SGHTA and CDR2 is FQGNSA. The complete variable domain, with remaining parts taken from reference TRBV7-2 and TRBJ1-1, reads GAGVSQSPSNKVTEKGKDVELRCDPISGHTALYWYRQSLGQGLEFLIYFQGNSAPDKSGLPSDRFSAERTGGSVSTLTIQRTQQEDSAVYLCASSLVAILDTEAFFGQGTRLTVV.

There are many counts of this clonotype. The rearrangement links TRBV10-3 to TRBJ2-5; D perhaps matches TRBD1 (5 bases). With 3 bases removed from V and 0 bases from J, the gap between germline ends came to 11 bases. This CDR3 region has 15 residues. Germline V gene sequence: CDR1 ENHRY, CDR2 SYGVKD. This CDR3 is CAISEEKGYQETQYF. The DNA for the CDR3 is TGTGCCATCAGTGAAGAAAAGGGGTACCAAGAGACCCAGTACTTC.

The rearrangement uses TRBV4-3 and TRBJ1-2; 9 bases are a match to TRBD1. CDR3 length: 14 residues. CDR1 is LGHNA, CDR2 YSLEER, per germline. The V gene end was trimmed by 4 bases and the J gene end by 8 bases; junction bases not matched to a gene: 8. The CDR3 DNA follows: TGCGCCAGCAGCCCTTGGGACAGGGTCGGGGGCTACACCTTC. It translates to CASSPWDRVGGYTF.

At least ten counts were recorded for this clonotype. This chain joins TRBV3-1 and TRBJ2-7; no clear D. V lost 1 base and J lost 3, with 7 bases in between. CDR1 is LGHDT and CDR2 is YNNKEL in the germline V gene (reference sequence). The CDR3 is made up of 13 amino acids. This CDR3 reads CASSQGVNYEQYF. The DNA of the CDR3 is TGTGCCAGCAGCCAAGGCGTTAACTACGAGCAGTACTTC.